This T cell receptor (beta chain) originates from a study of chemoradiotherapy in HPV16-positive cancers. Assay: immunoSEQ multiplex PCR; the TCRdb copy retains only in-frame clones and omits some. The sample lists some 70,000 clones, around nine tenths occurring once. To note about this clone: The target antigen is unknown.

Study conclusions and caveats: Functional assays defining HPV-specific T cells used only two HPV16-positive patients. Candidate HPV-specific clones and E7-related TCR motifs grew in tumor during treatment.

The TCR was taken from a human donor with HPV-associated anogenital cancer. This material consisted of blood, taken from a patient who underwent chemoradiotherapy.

The CDR3 spells CASSAYNQPQHF. CDR3 sequence (DNA): TGTGCCAGCAGTGCCTACAATCAGCCCCAGCATTTT. The V gene is TRBV6-1, the J gene TRBJ1-5; the D is unclear. V gave up 4 bases and J gave up 3 bases, with 4 bases separating them. Germline V gene data show CDR1 as MNHNS and CDR2 as SASEGT. This CDR3 has 12 amino acids.